This T cell receptor (beta chain) was recovered during a study of OX40 agonist ivuxolimab in advanced cancers. CDR1 SNHLY and CDR2 FYNNEI come from the germline V gene. V lost 2 bases, J lost 5 bases, and 16 bases lay in between. The CDR3 covers 15 residues. TCRdb's table, derived via immunoSEQ multiplex PCR, lists solely in-frame clones and lacks some. The top ten hold around 30% of the sample, which has approximately 44,000 clones, around 93% seen once. This receptor was identified in an adult with an advanced solid tumor such as melanoma, head and neck, liver or kidney cancer. The genes are TRBV2 and TRBJ2-7, with a possible D match to TRBD1 (6 bases). The starting material was CD4+ or CD8+ T cells sorted from blood, obtained in a trial of the OX40 agonist ivuxolimab. CDR3 loop: CASSEMEQGNHEQYF. CDR3 DNA: TGTGCCAGCAGTGAAATGGAGCAGGGGAACCACGAGCAGTACTTC.